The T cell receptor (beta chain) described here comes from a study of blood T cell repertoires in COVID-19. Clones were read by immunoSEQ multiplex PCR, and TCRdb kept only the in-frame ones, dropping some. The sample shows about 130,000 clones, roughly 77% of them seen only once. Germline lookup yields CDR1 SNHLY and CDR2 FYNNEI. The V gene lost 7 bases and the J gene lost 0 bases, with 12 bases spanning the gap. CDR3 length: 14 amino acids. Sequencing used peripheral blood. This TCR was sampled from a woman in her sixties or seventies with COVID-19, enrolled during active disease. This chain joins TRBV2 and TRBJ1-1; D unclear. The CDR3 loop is CASTEQPMNTEAFF. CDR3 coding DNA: TGTGCCAGCACCGAACAGCCTATGAACACTGAAGCTTTCTTT.